This T cell receptor beta chain was sequenced for a study of blood T cell repertoires in COVID-19. Study background: The study drew acute and convalescent COVID-19 samples from the United States, Italy and Spain. Sources were T cells, B-cell-depleted T cells, or PBMCs; the material itself was cDNA or gDNA.

The V and J ends lost 0 bases and 1 base respectively, with 6 bases between them. The CDR3 covers 14 residues. Germline-derived CDR1 and CDR2 are MNHEY and SVGAGI. This clone was seen ten or more times. In the original analysis: Estimation of nucleated cell counts was performed using reference gene primer amplification. Clones were sequenced by immunoSEQ multiplex PCR, and TCRdb holds only the in-frame ones, with some missing. The DNA gave D and trimming, while V, J and clone size come from that table. The sample carries a few hundred thousand clones, more than 70% recorded once. The J gene is TRBJ2-5, the V gene TRBV6-5; weak D call: TRBD2 (6 bases). The sequence was obtained from a human donor in a cohort sampled during active COVID-19. Material for sequencing was peripheral blood. The CDR3 region has the DNA TGTGCCAGCAGTTACTCGGGACTCCAAGAGACCCAGTACTTC. It is translated as CASSYSGLQETQYF.